The 21 T cell receptor beta chains in this list originate from one sample, sequenced in a study of blood T cell repertoires in COVID-19. Generated by immunoSEQ multiplex PCR, the TCRdb table keeps only in-frame clones and is missing some. The data contain 190,000 or so clones, roughly nine tenths of them singletons. The sample consisted of PBMCs or T cells enriched from blood (not recorded which). These receptors originate from a woman between 18 and 29 years old who had recovered from COVID-19.

V usage is TRBV5-4 and J usage is TRBJ1-1; weak D call: TRBD1 (5 bases). Germline loops: CDR1 SGHNT, CDR2 YYREEE (reference sequence). V was pared by 5 bases and J by 4 bases, with 12 bases between. The CDR3 consists of 13 residues. The CDR3 DNA is TGTGCCAGCAGAAGCAGGGTCAGCACTGAAGCTTTCTTT. Amino acids: CASRSRVSTEAFF.

The chain joins TRBV29-1 to TRBJ2-7, with D maybe TRBD1 (5 bases). The CDR3 spans 13 residues. CDR1 and CDR2 (germline): SQVTM, ANQGSEA. V lost 3 bases, J lost 3 bases, and 12 bases lay in between. CDR3 nucleotide sequence: TGCAGCGTTGACGGGCAGGGCCTCTACGAGCAGTACTTC. Its protein is CSVDGQGLYEQYF.

The V and J genes are TRBV5-1 and TRBJ2-1; TRBD2 agrees at 10 bases. The J segment lost 5 bases and the V segment lost 3 bases, leaving 2 bases of the junction unmatched. Germline lookup yields CDR1 SGHRS and CDR2 YFSETQ. This CDR3 comprises 14 residues. The CDR3 DNA is TGCGCCAGCAGCTCTAGCGGGGGAAACAATGAGCAGTTCTTC. Amino acids: CASSSSGGNNEQFF.

This clone was seen more than once but under ten times. The chain links TRBV5-1 to TRBJ1-3; 9 bases fit TRBD1. This CDR3 is built from 16 residues. Germline CDR1 and CDR2: SGHRS and YFSETQ. The trim removed 3 bases at V and 3 bases at J, leaving 7 bases unmatched. CDR3 nucleotides: TGCGCCAGCAGCTGGTCCGGGACAGGGAGTGGAAACACCATATATTTT. Translating gives CASSWSGTGSGNTIYF.

The rearrangement links TRBV5-8 to TRBJ1-5, with D tentatively TRBD1 (6 bases). CDR1 is SGHTS and CDR2 is YDEGEE in the germline V gene. The length of the CDR3 is 14 residues. Trimming pared 4 bases from V and 6 bases from J, leaving 14 bases between. The CDR3 DNA is TGTGCCAGCAGCCTACAGGGAATGGGTCAGCCCCAGCATTTT. Translating it yields CASSLQGMGQPQHF.

The V call is TRBV12-2, the J call TRBJ2-7; whether TRBD2, the table's D call, matches the DNA was not checked. TRBV12-2 constitutes a pseudogene. This CDR3 is 16 amino acids long. The CDR3 loop is CASRLGGAPFRHEQYF. DNA of the CDR3: TGTGCAAGTCGCTTAGGCGGGGCCCCCTTTCGCCACGAGCAGTACTTC.

V usage is TRBV3-1 (or the pseudogene TRBV3-2) and J usage is TRBJ1-2; 9 bases map to TRBD1. J was trimmed by 11 bases and V by 1 base; bases with no gene match: 8. Germline assignment: CDR1 LGHDT and CDR2 YNNKEL (reference sequence). This CDR3 has 14 amino acids. CDR3 protein: CASSQGWTGVGYTF. CDR3 sequence (DNA): TGTGCCAGCAGCCAAGGGTGGACAGGGGTAGGTTACACCTTC.

The V gene is TRBV9, the J gene TRBJ2-5; D remains unclear. Trimming pared 4 bases from V and 2 bases from J, leaving 12 bases between. CDR1 and CDR2 from the germline V gene are SGDLS and YYNGEE. The CDR3 contains 14 residues. The CDR3 spells CASSPREYQETQYF. CDR3 DNA sequence: TGTGCCAGCAGCCCGAGAGAGTATCAAGAGACCCAGTACTTC.

The chain carries TRBV2 and TRBJ1-2; D not certain. Germline loops: CDR1 SNHLY, CDR2 FYNNEI. V gave up 4 bases and J gave up 6 bases, with 6 bases separating them. This CDR3 comprises 11 residues. The chain's CDR3 is CASSARDGYTF. The DNA of the CDR3 is TGTGCCAGCAGTGCGAGGGATGGCTACACCTTC.

This chain connects TRBV10-3 to TRBJ2-2; perhaps TRBD1 as D (6 bases). CDR3 length equals 14 residues. Trimming removed 3 bases at V and 5 bases at J, with 10 bases between. Germline assignment: CDR1 ENHRY and CDR2 SYGVKD. The CDR3 sequence is CAISETGRTGELFF. The CDR3 DNA follows: TGTGCCATCAGTGAAACAGGGCGGACCGGGGAGCTGTTTTTT.

This chain links TRBV5-1 with TRBJ2-4; weak D call: TRBD1 (6 bases). Germline assignment: CDR1 SGHRS and CDR2 YFSETQ. CDR3 length equals 18 residues. Between the trimmed V and J ends, which lost 4 bases and 2 bases, there was a span of 22 bases. The CDR3 here is CASSRTPYTTGTKNIQYF. CDR3 in DNA: TGCGCCAGCAGCCGTACACCTTATACGACAGGAACCAAAAACATTCAGTACTTC.

The V call is TRBV2, the J call TRBJ1-6; D is unresolved. In germline, CDR1 is SNHLY, CDR2 FYNNEI. V lost 7 bases to trimming and J lost 7 bases, with 17 bases between them. The CDR3 extends over 15 amino acids. The CDR3 here is CASKATAGGNSPLHF. DNA for the CDR3: TGTGCCAGCAAGGCTACGGCCGGAGGGAATTCACCCCTCCACTTT.

The gene calls are TRBV12-3 or TRBV12-4 and TRBJ2-7; TRBD2 aligns across 14 bases. The CDR3 is 13 amino acids. V trimming: 9 bases; J trimming: 3 bases; junction bases outside the gene matches: 1. The CDR3: CASGTSGGYEQYF. CDR3 in DNA: TGTGCCAGTGGGACTAGCGGGGGCTACGAGCAGTACTTC.

The V gene is TRBV9, the J gene TRBJ2-3, with TRBD2 identical over 8 bases. This CDR3 has 16 amino acids. In germline, CDR1 is SGDLS, CDR2 YYNGEE. V lost 4 bases to trimming and J lost 4 bases; unmatched junction nucleotides: 11. The CDR3 coding sequence is TGTGCCAGCAGCCGGGGGGGCAGACCATTTGCAGATACGCAGTATTTT. Protein product: CASSRGGRPFADTQYF.

The chain's CDR3 is CASSQGERLGSAEAFF. As DNA, the CDR3 is TGTGCCAGCAGCCAAGGGGAGCGGTTGGGATCCGCTGAAGCTTTCTTT. The V and J genes are TRBV3-1 (or the pseudogene TRBV3-2) and TRBJ1-1; D is undetermined. Trimming left V 1 base short and J 6 bases short, with 18 bases between. Germline V lookup: CDR1 LGHDT, CDR2 YNNKEL (reference sequence). The CDR3 extends over 16 amino acids.

The J gene is TRBJ1-1, the V gene TRBV10-3; maybe TRBD1 (6 bases). In germline, CDR1 is ENHRY, CDR2 SYGVKD. Trimming removed 0 bases at V and 5 bases at J, with 13 bases between. The CDR3 sequence is 15 residues long. CDR3 DNA sequence: TGTGCCATCAGTGAGTCGGGGGCCAGGGAAACTGAAGCTTTCTTT. Translated: CAISESGARETEAFF.

V gene TRBV6-5 combines with J gene TRBJ1-2, with D possibly TRBD1 on 5 matching bases. Germline assignment: CDR1 MNHEY and CDR2 SVGAGI. The CDR3 contains 12 residues. Trimming shortened V by 8 bases and J by 4 bases, and 11 bases separated the two germline ends. The CDR3 sequence: CASGGGPYGYTF. The CDR3 DNA sequence: TGTGCCAGCGGGGGGGGTCCCTATGGCTACACCTTC.

This chain links TRBV5-1 with TRBJ2-3; TRBD2 agrees at 12 bases. The CDR3 runs 15 residues. The trim removed 0 bases at V and 6 bases at J, leaving 2 bases unmatched. CDR1 is SGHRS, CDR2 YFSETQ, per germline. CDR3 nucleotides: TGCGCCAGCAGCTTGGGACTAGCGGGGGCCGATACGCAGTATTTT. Translation: CASSLGLAGADTQYF.

The count of this clone is one. The chain links TRBV30 to TRBJ1-1; 11 bases align to TRBD1. CDR1 GTSNPN and CDR2 SVGIG come from the germline V gene (reference sequence). Trimming removed 2 bases from V and 5 bases from J; junction bases left unmatched: 7. The CDR3 extends over 15 amino acids. The CDR3 DNA reads TGTGCCTGGAGTCTAAGCCGGGACAGGGGGACTGAAGCTTTCTTT. Its translation is CAWSLSRDRGTEAFF.

The chain has TRBV25-1 and TRBJ1-2; D is perhaps TRBD1 (6 bases). The germline CDR1 and CDR2 sequences are MGHDK and SYGVNS. The V end was cut by 6 bases, the J end by 8 bases, with 25 bases between. This CDR3 comprises 16 residues. CDR3 amino acids: CASSPLDSPAPEGYTF. CDR3 sequence (DNA): TGTGCCAGCAGCCCTCTGGACAGCCCGGCTCCGGAAGGCTACACCTTC.

The chain employs TRBV9 and TRBJ1-5; D is possibly TRBD1 (6 bases). Germline V lookup: CDR1 SGDLS, CDR2 YYNGEE. The CDR3 is made up of 14 amino acids. V lost 4 bases and J 4 bases, leaving 12 bases between the germline ends. The CDR3 DNA sequence: TGTGCCAGCAGCCAGGGGAGTGGAAATCAGCCCCAGCATTTT. It codes for CASSQGSGNQPQHF.